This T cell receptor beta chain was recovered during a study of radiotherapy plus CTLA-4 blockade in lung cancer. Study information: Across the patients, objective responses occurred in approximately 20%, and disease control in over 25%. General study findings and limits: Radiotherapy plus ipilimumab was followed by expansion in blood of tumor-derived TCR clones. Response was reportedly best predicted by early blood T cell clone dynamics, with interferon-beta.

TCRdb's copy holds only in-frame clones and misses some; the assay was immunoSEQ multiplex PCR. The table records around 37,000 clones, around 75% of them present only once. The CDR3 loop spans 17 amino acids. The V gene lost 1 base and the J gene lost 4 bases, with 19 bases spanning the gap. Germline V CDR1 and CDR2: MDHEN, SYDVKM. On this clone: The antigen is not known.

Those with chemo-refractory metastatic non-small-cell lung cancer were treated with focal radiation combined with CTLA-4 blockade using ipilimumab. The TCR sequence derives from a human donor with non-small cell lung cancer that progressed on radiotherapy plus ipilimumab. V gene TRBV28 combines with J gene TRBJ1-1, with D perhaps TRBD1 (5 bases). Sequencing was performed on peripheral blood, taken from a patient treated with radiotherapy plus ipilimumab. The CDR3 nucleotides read TGTGCCAGCAGTTTATTGGGCTGGGCGGGGGTATCCACTGAAGCTTTCTTT. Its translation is CASSLLGWAGVSTEAFF.